The 10 T cell receptor beta chains in this list originate from one sample, sequenced in a study of blood T cell repertoires in COVID-19. Method: immunoSEQ multiplex PCR; TCRdb's copy keeps in-frame clones and lacks some. The profile shows hundreds of thousands of clones, nearly 90% of them singletons. The material sequenced was PBMCs or T cells enriched from blood (not recorded which). Receptor source: a woman under 30 with acute COVID-19.

This chain links TRBV19 with TRBJ1-1; D is possibly TRBD1 (5 bases). The V gene lost 5 bases and the J gene lost 4 bases, with 17 bases spanning the gap. The germline gives CDR1 LNHDA, CDR2 SQIVND (reference sequence). The CDR3 consists of 15 residues. CDR3 region: CASSPEGALLTEAFF. The CDR3, as DNA: TGTGCCAGTAGTCCTGAAGGGGCGTTACTCACTGAAGCTTTCTTT.

The rearrangement uses TRBV12-3 or TRBV12-4 and TRBJ1-4; D ambiguous. The CDR3 loop spans 13 amino acids. V dropped 3 bases and J dropped 6 bases, with 8 bases sitting between them. The CDR3 DNA reads as TGTGCCAGCAGTTTCACGGTGGATGAAAAACTGTTTTTT. It translates to CASSFTVDEKLFF.

This clone was picked up a small number of times. CDR3 sequence reads: CASSMDRDFYEQYF. For the CDR3, the DNA is TGTGCCAGTAGTATGGACAGGGATTTCTACGAGCAGTACTTC. The chain uses TRBV19 and TRBJ2-7; 8 nucleotides agree with TRBD1. CDR1 is LNHDA, CDR2 SQIVND, per germline (reference sequence). There are 14 residues in the CDR3. J gave up 3 bases and V 3 bases, and 4 bases lay outside the gene matches.

This chain connects TRBV4-1 to TRBJ1-6; 9 bases align to TRBD1. This CDR3 is 15 amino acids long. Unmatched junction bases numbered 2, after V lost 1 base and J lost 7 bases. Germline V gene data show CDR1 as MGHRA and CDR2 as YSYEKL. CDR3 nucleotides: TGCGCCAGCAGCCAAGGACAGGGGGGGAATTCACCCCTCCACTTT. It codes for CASSQGQGGNSPLHF.

This chain uses TRBV28 with TRBJ1-4; D may be TRBD1 (5 bases). The CDR3 spans 13 residues. From germline, CDR1 is MDHEN and CDR2 SYDVKM. Trimming pared 7 bases from V and 5 bases from J, leaving 11 bases between. The CDR3 region is CASTWGGNEKLFF. CDR3 DNA: TGTGCCAGCACCTGGGGGGGGAATGAAAAACTGTTTTTT.

The chain uses TRBV28 and TRBJ2-1; 7 bases line up with TRBD2. Germline CDR1 and CDR2: MDHEN and SYDVKM. Trimming cost V 5 bases and J 6 bases; bases outside gene matches: 4. The CDR3 has 13 amino acids. The CDR3 region has the DNA TGTGCCAGCAGTCCTGGGGGGGGCAATGAGCAGTTCTTC. Protein product: CASSPGGGNEQFF.

J is TRBJ2-1 and V is TRBV4-1, with D maybe TRBD2 (5 bases). Trimming pared 1 base from V and 5 bases from J, leaving 9 bases between. Germline values: CDR1 MGHRA, CDR2 YSYEKL. This CDR3 is built from 14 residues. The CDR3 loop is CASSQAGKDNEQFF. CDR3 bases: TGCGCCAGCAGCCAAGCGGGGAAAGACAATGAGCAGTTCTTC.

V and J are TRBV5-6 and TRBJ2-2, with unresolved D. Deletions cut 0 bases from V and 4 bases from J, with 10 bases between. Germline-derived CDR1 and CDR2 are SGHDT and YYEEEE. The CDR3 has 15 residues. CDR3 region: CASSLGGIGTGELFF. The CDR3 region has the DNA TGTGCCAGCAGCTTGGGAGGAATAGGCACCGGGGAGCTGTTTTTT.

The table lists this clone with a count of one. The gene calls are TRBV4-2 and TRBJ1-1; D perhaps matches TRBD1 (6 bases). This CDR3 has 14 amino acids. V lost 0 bases, J lost 4 bases, and 9 bases lay in between. Germline CDR1 reads LGHNA; CDR2 reads YNFKEQ. CDR3 bases: TGTGCCAGCAGCCAAGATCCGACAGGCACTGAAGCTTTCTTT. Its translation is CASSQDPTGTEAFF.

V is TRBV7-9 and J is TRBJ1-5; 8 bases agree with TRBD1. CDR3 length equals 15 residues. Losses at the gene ends were 8 bases for V and 0 bases for J; bases not matched to a gene: 6. Per the germline V gene, CDR1 is SEHNR and CDR2 is FQNEAQ (reference sequence). The CDR3 region has the DNA TGTGCCAGCGCCAGGGGGCAAGATAGCAATCAGCCCCAGCATTTT. Protein sequence: CASARGQDSNQPQHF.